A selection of T cell receptor beta chains follows, all from one sample in a study of technical replicates of blood from a handful of donors. Generated by immunoSEQ multiplex PCR, the TCRdb table keeps only in-frame clones and is missing some. Among about 84,000 clones listed, 85% to 95% were seen once. Source material: T cells isolated from PBMCs. The receptors were sampled from a human donor in good health. CDR3s include the opening cysteine and the closing phenylalanine or tryptophan. The D gene is left open where the match is weak. Clone size is given for some rows only: seen once, a few or many times, or a class if the clone is expanded.

clone size	J gene	V gene	CDR3 length	D gene	CDR3 protein	CDR3 DNA
.	TRBJ2-7	TRBV5-5	15	TRBD1	CASSTGTVALYEQYF	TGTGCCAGCAGCACCGGGACAGTGGCCTTGTACGAGCAGTACTTC
.	TRBJ2-7	TRBV5-5	12	.	CASSLDTYEQYF	TGTGCCAGCAGCTTGGACACATACGAGCAGTACTTC
.	TRBJ2-5	TRBV4-2	17	TRBD2	CASSQGGLAGYGETQYF	TGTGCCAGCAGCCAAGGCGGACTAGCGGGTTACGGGGAGACCCAGTACTTC
.	TRBJ2-6	TRBV5-4	14	TRBD1	CASSQGDRDGVLTF	TGTGCCAGCAGCCAAGGGGACAGGGACGGCGTCCTGACTTTC
.	TRBJ1-1	TRBV27	14	.	CASGRDRGGAEAFF	TGTGCCAGCGGGAGGGATCGGGGGGGCGCTGAAGCTTTCTTT
.	TRBJ2-5	TRBV10-1	15	.	CASSASRGGEETQYF	TGCGCCAGCAGTGCTTCTCGAGGCGGGGAAGAGACCCAGTACTTC
.	TRBJ1-1	TRBV6-5	15	.	CASSYSARRGTEAFF	TGTGCCAGCAGTTACTCAGCGAGGAGAGGGACTGAAGCTTTCTTT
.	TRBJ2-5	TRBV7-7	16	TRBD1	CASSLSDRGRKETQYF	TGTGCTAGCAGCTTATCGGACAGGGGAAGGAAAGAGACCCAGTACTTC
.	TRBJ2-7	TRBV5-4	15	.	CASSRTGSGTYEQYF	TGTGCCAGCAGCCGGACGGGTAGCGGTACCTACGAGCAGTACTTC
few	TRBJ1-3	TRBV5-5	15	TRBD1	CASSKGQGLLDTIYF	TGTGCCAGCAGCAAAGGACAGGGGTTATTGGACACCATATATTTT
.	TRBJ2-3	TRBV5-1	14	TRBD2	CASRPSGGSDTQYF	TGCGCCAGCAGACCTAGCGGGGGGTCAGATACGCAGTATTTT
.	TRBJ1-3	TRBV7-8	17	.	CASSLGASTISGNTIYF	TGTGCCAGCAGCTTAGGGGCTTCCACGATCTCTGGAAACACCATATATTTT
.	TRBJ2-5	TRBV7-8	14	.	CASSQGGDLYTQYF	TGTGCCAGCAGCCAGGGTGGCGACCTTTATACCCAGTACTTC
once	TRBJ2-3	TRBV4-1	17	TRBD2	CASSLTGTSVRTDTQYF	TGCGCCAGCAGCCTCACCGGGACTAGCGTCCGCACAGATACGCAGTATTTT
once	TRBJ2-1	TRBV7-8	14	.	CASSLLGANNEQFF	TGTGCCAGCAGCCTCCTTGGAGCGAACAATGAGCAGTTCTTC
.	TRBJ2-4	TRBV2	18	TRBD1	CASSEGTGGSLSRGIQYF	TGTGCCAGCAGTGAAGGGACAGGGGGTTCCCTTAGCCGGGGCATTCAGTACTTC
once	TRBJ2-7	TRBV6-1	13	.	CASSEFSGWEQYF	TGTGCCAGCAGTGAATTCTCGGGATGGGAGCAGTACTTC